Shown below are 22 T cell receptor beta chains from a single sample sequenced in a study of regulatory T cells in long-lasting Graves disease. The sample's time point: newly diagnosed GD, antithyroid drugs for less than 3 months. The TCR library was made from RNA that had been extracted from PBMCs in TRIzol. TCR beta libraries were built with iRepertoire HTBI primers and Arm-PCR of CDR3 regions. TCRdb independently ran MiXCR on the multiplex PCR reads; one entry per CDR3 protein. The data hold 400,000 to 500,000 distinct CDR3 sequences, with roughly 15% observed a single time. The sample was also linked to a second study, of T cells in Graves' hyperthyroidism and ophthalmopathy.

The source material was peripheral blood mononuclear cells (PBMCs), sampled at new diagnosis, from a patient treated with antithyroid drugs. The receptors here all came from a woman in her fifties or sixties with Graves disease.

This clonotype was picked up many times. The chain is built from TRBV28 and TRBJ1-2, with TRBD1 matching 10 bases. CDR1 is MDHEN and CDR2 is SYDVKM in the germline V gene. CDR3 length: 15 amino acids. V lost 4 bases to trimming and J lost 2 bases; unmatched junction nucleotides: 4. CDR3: CASSSGGQGNYGYTF. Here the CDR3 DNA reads TGTGCCAGCAGTTCGGGGGGACAGGGGAACTATGGCTACACCTTC.

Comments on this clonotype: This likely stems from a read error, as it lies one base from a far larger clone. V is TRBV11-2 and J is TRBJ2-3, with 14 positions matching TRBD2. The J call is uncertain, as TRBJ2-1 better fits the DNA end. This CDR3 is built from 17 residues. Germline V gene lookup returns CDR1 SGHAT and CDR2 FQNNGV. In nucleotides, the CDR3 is TGTGCCAGCAGCTACACGAGAGGACTAGCGGGAGGCAATGGGCAGTTCTTC. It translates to CASSYTRGLAGGNGQFF.

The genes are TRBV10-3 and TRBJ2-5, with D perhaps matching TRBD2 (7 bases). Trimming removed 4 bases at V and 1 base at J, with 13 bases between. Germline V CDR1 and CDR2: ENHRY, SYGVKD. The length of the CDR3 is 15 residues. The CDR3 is CAISAAGAFQETQYF. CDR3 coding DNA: TGTGCCATCAGTGCGGCGGGGGCTTTCCAAGAGACCCAGTACTTC.

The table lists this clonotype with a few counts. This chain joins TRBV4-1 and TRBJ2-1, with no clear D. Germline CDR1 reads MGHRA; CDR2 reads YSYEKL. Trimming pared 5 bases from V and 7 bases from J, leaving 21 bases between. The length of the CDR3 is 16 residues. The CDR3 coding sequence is TGCGCCAGCAGCGGAAGAAGAGGCCAACTAAGGAATGAGCAGTTCTTC. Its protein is CASSGRRGQLRNEQFF.

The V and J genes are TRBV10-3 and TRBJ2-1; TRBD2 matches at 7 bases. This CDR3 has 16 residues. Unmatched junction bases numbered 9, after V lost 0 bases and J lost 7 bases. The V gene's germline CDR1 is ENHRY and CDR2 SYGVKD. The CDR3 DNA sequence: TGTGCCATCAGTGAGTCGTGCGGGAGAATATTTAATGAGCAGTTCTTC. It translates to CAISESCGRIFNEQFF.

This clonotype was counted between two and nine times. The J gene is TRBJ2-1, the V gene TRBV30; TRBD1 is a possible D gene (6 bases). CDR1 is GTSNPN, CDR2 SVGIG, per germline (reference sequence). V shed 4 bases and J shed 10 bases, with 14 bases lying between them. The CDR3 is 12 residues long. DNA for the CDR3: TGTGCCTGGATGGGGGCCCATGAAGAGCAGTTCTTC. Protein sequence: CAWMGAHEEQFF.

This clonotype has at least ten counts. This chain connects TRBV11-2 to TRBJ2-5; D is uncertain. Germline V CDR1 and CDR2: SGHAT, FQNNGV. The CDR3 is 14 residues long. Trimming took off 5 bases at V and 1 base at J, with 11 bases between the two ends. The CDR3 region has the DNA TGTGCCAGCAGCCCGGCGCACTCCCAAGAGACCCAGTACTTC. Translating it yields CASSPAHSQETQYF.

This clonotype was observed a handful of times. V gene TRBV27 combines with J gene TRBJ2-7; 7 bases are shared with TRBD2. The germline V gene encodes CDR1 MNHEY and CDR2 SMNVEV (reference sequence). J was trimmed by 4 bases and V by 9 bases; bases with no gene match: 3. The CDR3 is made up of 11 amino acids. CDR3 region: CASHGGYEQYF. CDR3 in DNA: TGTGCCAGTCACGGGGGGTACGAGCAGTACTTC.

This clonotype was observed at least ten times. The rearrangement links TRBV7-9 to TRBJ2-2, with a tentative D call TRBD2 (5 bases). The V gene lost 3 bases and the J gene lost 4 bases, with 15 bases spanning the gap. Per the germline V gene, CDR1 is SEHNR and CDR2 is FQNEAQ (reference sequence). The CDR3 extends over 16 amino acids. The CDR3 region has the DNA TGTGCCAGCAGCTTTAGGCGGGCAATCGGCACCGGGGAGCTGTTTTTT. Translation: CASSFRRAIGTGELFF.

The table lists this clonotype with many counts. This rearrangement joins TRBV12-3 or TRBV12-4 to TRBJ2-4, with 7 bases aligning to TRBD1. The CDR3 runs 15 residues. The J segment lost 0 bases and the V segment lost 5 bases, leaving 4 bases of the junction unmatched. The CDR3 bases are TGTGCCAGCAGTGGGGACAGAATAGCCAAAAACATTCAGTACTTC. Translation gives CASSGDRIAKNIQYF.

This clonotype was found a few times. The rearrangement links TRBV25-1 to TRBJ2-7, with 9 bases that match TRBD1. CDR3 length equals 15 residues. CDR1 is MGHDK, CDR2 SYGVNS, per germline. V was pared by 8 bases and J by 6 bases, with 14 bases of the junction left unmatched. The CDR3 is CASRGQGTGTIEQYF. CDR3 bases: TGTGCCAGCCGTGGGCAGGGGACAGGGACGATCGAGCAGTACTTC.

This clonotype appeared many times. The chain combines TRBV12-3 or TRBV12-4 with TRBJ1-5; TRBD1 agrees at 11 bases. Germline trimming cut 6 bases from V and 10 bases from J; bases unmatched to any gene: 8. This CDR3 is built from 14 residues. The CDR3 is CASSKGQGDSPQHF. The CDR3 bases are TGTGCCAGCAGCAAGGGACAGGGGGACTCTCCCCAGCATTTT.

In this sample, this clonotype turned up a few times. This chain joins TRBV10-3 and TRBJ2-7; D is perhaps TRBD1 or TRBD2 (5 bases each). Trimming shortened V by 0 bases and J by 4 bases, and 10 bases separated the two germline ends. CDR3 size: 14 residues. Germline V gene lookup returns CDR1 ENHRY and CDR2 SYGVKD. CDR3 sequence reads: CAISESGEGYEQYF. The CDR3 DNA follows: TGTGCCATCAGTGAGTCGGGGGAAGGGTACGAGCAGTACTTC.

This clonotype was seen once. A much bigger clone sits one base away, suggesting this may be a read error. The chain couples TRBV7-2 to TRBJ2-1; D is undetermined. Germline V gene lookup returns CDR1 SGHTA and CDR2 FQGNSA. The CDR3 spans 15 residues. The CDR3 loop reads CASSSSGASFNGQFF. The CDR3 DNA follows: TGTGCCAGCAGCTCATCAGGAGCCTCTTTCAATGGGCAGTTCTTC.

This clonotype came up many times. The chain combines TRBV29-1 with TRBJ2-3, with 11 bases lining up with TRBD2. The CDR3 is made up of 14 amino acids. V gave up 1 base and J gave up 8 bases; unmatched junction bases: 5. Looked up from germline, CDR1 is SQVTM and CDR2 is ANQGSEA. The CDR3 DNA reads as TGCAGCGTTGAAGGGGGCCTAGCGGGAGGTACGCAGTATTTT. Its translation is CSVEGGLAGGTQYF.

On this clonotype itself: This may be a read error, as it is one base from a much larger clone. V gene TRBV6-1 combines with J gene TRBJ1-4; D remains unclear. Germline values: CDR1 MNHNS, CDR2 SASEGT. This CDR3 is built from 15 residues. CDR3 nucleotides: TGTACCAGCTCCCCCCGGGGTACCGACAATGAAAAACTGTTTTTT. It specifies CTSSPRGTDNEKLFF.

The CDR3 here is CASSLGTVSNSPLHF. The CDR3 coding sequence is TGTGCCAGCTCACTTGGGACAGTGAGTAATTCACCCCTCCACTTT. The V gene is TRBV18, the J gene TRBJ1-6, with 7 bases identical to TRBD1. The CDR3 length is 15 residues. From germline, CDR1 is KGHSH and CDR2 LQKENI. V was clipped by 4 bases and J by 6 bases; unmatched bases: 6.

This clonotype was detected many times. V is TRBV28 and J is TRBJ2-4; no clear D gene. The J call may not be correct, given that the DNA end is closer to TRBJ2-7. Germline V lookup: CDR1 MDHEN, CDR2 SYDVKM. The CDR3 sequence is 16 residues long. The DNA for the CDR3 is TGTGCCAGCAGTACCCGCCTGACACCTGTCACCTACGAGCAGTACTTC. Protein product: CASSTRLTPVTYEQYF.

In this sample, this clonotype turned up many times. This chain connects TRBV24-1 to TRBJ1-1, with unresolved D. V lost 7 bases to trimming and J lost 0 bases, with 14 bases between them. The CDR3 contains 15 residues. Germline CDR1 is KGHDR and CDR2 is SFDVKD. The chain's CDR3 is CATSPRGGLNTEAFF. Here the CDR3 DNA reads TGTGCCACCAGCCCCCGTGGAGGCTTGAACACTGAAGCTTTCTTT.

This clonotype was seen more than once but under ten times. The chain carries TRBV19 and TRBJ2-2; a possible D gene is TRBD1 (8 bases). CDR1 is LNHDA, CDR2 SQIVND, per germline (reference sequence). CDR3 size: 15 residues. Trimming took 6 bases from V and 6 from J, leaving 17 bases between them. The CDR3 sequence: CASRPSQGGPGELFF. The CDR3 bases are TGTGCCAGTAGACCGTCACAGGGGGGGCCCGGGGAGCTGTTTTTT.

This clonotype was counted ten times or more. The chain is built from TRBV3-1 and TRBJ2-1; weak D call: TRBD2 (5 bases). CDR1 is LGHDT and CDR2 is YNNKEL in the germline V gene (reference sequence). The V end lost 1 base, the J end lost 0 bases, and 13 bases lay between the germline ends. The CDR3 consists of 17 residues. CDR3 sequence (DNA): TGTGCCAGCAGCCAAGCGGCTAGCTTAAGCTCCTACAATGAGCAGTTCTTC. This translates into CASSQAASLSSYNEQFF.

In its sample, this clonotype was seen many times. The CDR3 DNA follows: TGTGCCAGCAGTGTCAAGGTCTCTGCTACGGTCCAGCCCCAGCATTTT. Translating gives CASSVKVSATVQPQHF. The chain employs TRBV2 and TRBJ1-5; the D is unclear. The V end lost 4 bases, the J end lost 7 bases, and 20 bases lay between the germline ends. The CDR3 spans 16 residues. The germline V gene encodes CDR1 SNHLY and CDR2 FYNNEI.